Below are 30 T cell receptor beta chains sequenced from a single sample in a study of OX40 agonist ivuxolimab in advanced cancers. Libraries were prepared by immunoSEQ multiplex PCR; TCRdb keeps only in-frame clonotypes and omits some of them. The sample comprises under 85,000 clones, around nine tenths of which are singletons, and 0.2% to 0.3% rests with the top ten. Sample: CD4+ or CD8+ T cells sorted from blood, taken in a trial of the OX40 agonist ivuxolimab. The receptors stem from an adult with an advanced solid tumor such as melanoma, head and neck, liver or kidney cancer.

J is TRBJ1-5 and V is TRBV28, with D possibly matching TRBD1 (5 bases). Germline V CDR1 and CDR2: MDHEN, SYDVKM. The length of the CDR3 is 14 residues. V was trimmed by 6 bases and J by 6 bases, leaving 15 bases between them. The CDR3 here is CASSLPQVSQPQHF. In nucleotides, the CDR3 is TGTGCCAGCAGCCTTCCACAGGTTAGTCAGCCCCAGCATTTT. The complete variable domain, with remaining parts taken from reference TRBV28 and TRBJ1-5, reads DVKVTQSSRYLVKRTGEKVFLECVQDMDHENMFWYRQDPGLGLRLIYFSYDVKMKEKGDIPEGYSVSREKKERFSLILESASTNQTSMYLCASSLPQVSQPQHFGDGTRLSIL.

V and J are TRBV19 and TRBJ2-1; TRBD2 matches 12 bases. Germline V gene data show CDR1 as LNHDA and CDR2 as SQIVND (reference sequence). The length of the CDR3 is 16 residues. Unmatched junction bases numbered 12, after V lost 6 bases and J lost 9 bases. CDR3 protein: CASRQLGTSGPGEQFF. The CDR3 DNA reads TGTGCCAGTAGGCAGCTCGGGACTAGCGGGCCTGGTGAGCAGTTCTTC. Full variable domain (remainder filled in from reference TRBV19 and TRBJ2-1): DGGITQSPKYLFRKEGQNVTLSCEQNLNHDAMYWYRQDPGQGLRLIYYSQIVNDFQKGDIAEGYSVSREKKESFPLTVTSAQKNPTAFYLCASRQLGTSGPGEQFFGPGTRLTVL.

The rearrangement uses TRBV6-5 and TRBJ1-2; D remains unclear. Trimming removed 4 bases at V and 8 bases at J, with 17 bases between. Germline-derived CDR1 and CDR2 are MNHEY and SVGAGI. CDR3 length: 14 residues. The CDR3 nucleotides read TGTGCCAGCAGTTTTTACGCCGGGAATCAGGGCTACACCTTC. Translation gives CASSFYAGNQGYTF.

V is TRBV5-4 and J is TRBJ1-2, with unresolved D. Trimming left V 1 base short and J 2 bases short, with 12 bases between. This CDR3 has 15 amino acids. The germline gives CDR1 SGHNT, CDR2 YYREEE (reference sequence). The CDR3 nucleotides read TGTGCCAGCAGCTTGTACAACAAACGAAACTATGGCTACACCTTC. Translated, it gives CASSLYNKRNYGYTF.

The chain recombines TRBV28 with TRBJ1-1; no firm D call. The CDR3 runs 13 residues. Germline lookup yields CDR1 MDHEN and CDR2 SYDVKM. The germline V and J ends were trimmed by 7 bases and 4 bases, with 13 bases remaining between them. CDR3 DNA sequence: TGTGCCAGCACAAGGAAAGATAGCACTGAAGCTTTCTTT. Translated: CASTRKDSTEAFF.

The V call is TRBV5-1, the J call TRBJ2-2; a possible D gene is TRBD1 (5 bases). This CDR3 spans 13 amino acids. The V end was cut by 5 bases, the J end by 6 bases, with 11 bases between. CDR1 is SGHRS, CDR2 YFSETQ, per germline. The DNA for the CDR3 is TGCGCCAGCAGGATTACAGGATCCGGGGAGCTGTTTTTT. Encoded protein: CASRITGSGELFF.

This sequence joins TRBV5-5 and TRBJ2-2; 8 nucleotides align to TRBD1. Losses at the gene ends were 4 bases for V and 2 bases for J; bases not matched to a gene: 4. Germline CDR1 SGHKS, CDR2 YYEKEE (reference sequence). The CDR3 extends over 15 amino acids. The CDR3 loop is CASSLGTGNTGELFF. The CDR3 bases are TGTGCCAGCAGCCTAGGGACAGGCAACACCGGGGAGCTGTTTTTT.

The V gene is TRBV11-2, the J gene TRBJ2-3; D remains unclear. With 5 bases removed from V and 4 bases from J, the gap between germline ends came to 10 bases. The V gene's germline CDR1 is SGHAT and CDR2 FQNNGV. This CDR3 is built from 13 residues. CDR3 bases: TGTGCCAGCAGCCCTCGCGCCCCAGATACGCAGTATTTT. Translating it yields CASSPRAPDTQYF. The full variable domain, in which reference TRBV11-2 and TRBJ2-3 provide the parts outside the CDR3, is EAGVAQSPRYKIIEKRQSVAFWCNPISGHATLYWYQQILGQGPKLLIQFQNNGVVDDSQLPKDRFSAERLKGVDSTLKIQPAKLEDSAVYLCASSPRAPDTQYFGPGTRLTVL.

This chain links TRBV6-1 with TRBJ2-5; D remains ambiguous. Germline CDR1 is MNHNS and CDR2 is SASEGT. The CDR3 contains 14 residues. The V end was cut by 10 bases, the J end by 2 bases, with 17 bases between. CDR3 sequence: CATQDLVSQETQYF. As DNA, the CDR3 is TGTGCCACCCAAGACTTAGTCTCACAAGAGACCCAGTACTTC.

The V call is TRBV19, the J call TRBJ2-7, with D possibly TRBD1 on 5 matching bases. V lost 4 bases to trimming and J lost 2 bases, with 9 bases between them. The CDR3 totals 13 residues. CDR1 is LNHDA, CDR2 SQIVND, per germline (reference sequence). The CDR3 region is CASSSQGTYEQYF. In nucleotides, the CDR3 is TGTGCCAGTAGTAGCCAGGGAACCTACGAGCAGTACTTC.

The rearrangement uses TRBV2 and TRBJ2-7, with D possibly matching TRBD2 (5 bases). This CDR3 spans 18 amino acids. Germline V CDR1 and CDR2: SNHLY, FYNNEI. Trimming took 1 base from V and 0 from J, leaving 19 bases between them. CDR3 amino acids: CASSEGSGKGYSSYEQYF. CDR3 in DNA: TGTGCCAGCAGTGAAGGGAGCGGAAAGGGATACAGCTCCTACGAGCAGTACTTC.

The chain recombines TRBV21-1 with TRBJ2-7; TRBD1 is taken as the D call from the table, unchecked against the DNA. TRBV21-1 is given as a pseudogene. This CDR3 comprises 18 residues. The CDR3 reads CASSNIGVMDSLSYEQYF. The CDR3 DNA follows: TGTGCCAGCAGCAATATAGGGGTGATGGATTCCCTCTCCTACGAGCAGTACTTC.

The genes are TRBV5-4 and TRBJ1-1; D possibly corresponds to TRBD1 (6 bases). The ends were cut back, 4 bases at V and 0 bases at J, with 10 bases in the middle. The CDR3 extends over 14 amino acids. The germline gives CDR1 SGHNT, CDR2 YYREEE (reference sequence). Written as DNA, the CDR3 is TGTGCCAGCAGCCGAGGACAGATGAACACTGAAGCTTTCTTT. It is translated as CASSRGQMNTEAFF.

The rearrangement joins TRBV5-1 to TRBJ2-7; maybe TRBD1 (6 bases). Per germline, CDR1 SGHRS and CDR2 YFSETQ. The ends were cut back, 0 bases at V and 7 bases at J, with 11 bases in the middle. The CDR3 spans 13 residues. CDR3 in amino acids: CASSLGGLEEQYF. The CDR3 nucleotides read TGCGCCAGCAGCTTGGGGGGGCTAGAAGAGCAGTACTTC.

V gene TRBV29-1 combines with J gene TRBJ2-3, with TRBD1 matching 7 bases. CDR3 length: 13 residues. After removal of 7 bases from V and 2 bases from J, the junction contained 6 bases not matched to a gene. Germline CDR1 reads SQVTM; CDR2 reads ANQGSEA. CDR3 coding DNA: TGCAGCGCCAGGGGACAGATCACAGATACGCAGTATTTT. It yields the protein CSARGQITDTQYF.

The gene calls are TRBV2 and TRBJ2-3, with D perhaps matching TRBD1 (6 bases). Looked up from germline, CDR1 is SNHLY and CDR2 is FYNNEI. Trimming pared 5 bases from V and 1 base from J, leaving 10 bases between. This CDR3 comprises 14 residues. The CDR3 nucleotides read TGTGCCAGCAGTTCGGACAGAGGCACAGATACGCAGTATTTT. Translating it yields CASSSDRGTDTQYF.

The V gene is TRBV5-1, the J gene TRBJ2-3; a possible D gene is TRBD1 (6 bases). Germline loops: CDR1 SGHRS, CDR2 YFSETQ. Trimming pared 4 bases from V and 0 bases from J, leaving 9 bases between. The CDR3 extends over 14 amino acids. CDR3: CASSPGQSTDTQYF. The CDR3, as DNA: TGCGCCAGCAGCCCAGGACAGAGCACAGATACGCAGTATTTT.

V usage is TRBV6-5 and J usage is TRBJ2-2; possible D gene TRBD2, 7 bases. Looked up from germline, CDR1 is MNHEY and CDR2 is SVGAGI. Trimming pared 4 bases from V and 5 bases from J, leaving 14 bases between. The CDR3 totals 15 residues. The CDR3 region has the DNA TGTGCCAGCAGTTCGGTGGGAGGGGGTACCGGGGAGCTGTTTTTT. Translation gives CASSSVGGGTGELFF.

The chain recombines TRBV10-3 with TRBJ2-5; D may correspond to TRBD1 or TRBD2 (6 bases each). The CDR3 has 16 amino acids. The germline V and J ends were trimmed by 3 bases and 5 bases, with 19 bases remaining between them. Germline CDR1 is ENHRY and CDR2 is SYGVKD. The CDR3 DNA reads as TGTGCCATCAGTGATCGGGGGAGCAAGGGGGATGAGACCCAGTACTTC. Its translation is CAISDRGSKGDETQYF.

This clone is a singleton in its sample. The rearrangement links TRBV4-1 to TRBJ1-5, with TRBD1 matching 9 bases. Trimming at V came to 1 base and at J to 5 bases, leaving 9 bases not matched to a gene. CDR1 is MGHRA, CDR2 YSYEKL, per germline. This CDR3 is 17 amino acids long. The CDR3 is CASSQVSTGGSYQPQHF. The CDR3 coding sequence is TGCGCCAGCAGCCAAGTTTCCACAGGGGGCTCGTATCAGCCCCAGCATTTT.

This chain joins TRBV5-1 and TRBJ2-5; possible D gene TRBD1, 5 bases. The ends were cut back, 2 bases at V and 1 base at J, with 12 bases in the middle. The V gene's germline CDR1 is SGHRS and CDR2 YFSETQ. CDR3 length: 15 amino acids. The CDR3 region is CASSFTGRGQETQYF. The CDR3 nucleotides are TGCGCCAGCAGCTTCACTGGTAGGGGCCAAGAGACCCAGTACTTC.

The chain links TRBV18 to TRBJ2-5; D gene unclear. Germline V gene data show CDR1 as KGHSH and CDR2 as LQKENI. Trimming removed 1 base from V and 1 base from J, with 10 bases in between. The CDR3 sequence is 15 residues long. CDR3 bases: TGTGCCAGCTCACCACGATTACAAGTCCAAGAGACCCAGTACTTC. Translated: CASSPRLQVQETQYF.

This chain uses TRBV27 with TRBJ2-3, with 13 nucleotides matching TRBD2. There are 18 residues in the CDR3. Trimming took 5 bases from V and 0 from J; bases not matched to a gene: 8. The germline V gene has CDR1 MNHEY and CDR2 SMNVEV (reference sequence). The CDR3 here is CASSRGLAGALSTDTQYF. The CDR3 nucleotides are TGTGCCAGCAGTCGAGGACTAGCGGGAGCTCTTAGCACAGATACGCAGTATTTT.

The chain employs TRBV4-1 and TRBJ1-5, with D possibly matching TRBD1 (5 bases). Germline values: CDR1 MGHRA, CDR2 YSYEKL. This CDR3 has 14 residues. The V gene lost 6 bases and the J gene lost 7 bases, with 16 bases spanning the gap. The CDR3 DNA sequence: TGCGCCAGCAGGAAGGGACTCGAGGGACAGCCCCAGCATTTT. This gives the protein CASRKGLEGQPQHF.

This clone occurred a few times. This chain connects TRBV18 to TRBJ2-5; D gene ambiguous. The CDR3 runs 11 residues. CDR1 is KGHSH and CDR2 is LQKENI in the germline V gene. V lost 6 bases, J lost 4 bases, and 6 bases lay in between. CDR3 in DNA: TGTGCCAGCTCTAGTGGAGAGACCCAGTACTTC. The encoded protein is CASSSGETQYF.

The rearrangement joins TRBV9 to TRBJ1-6; weak D call: TRBD1 (5 bases). V was trimmed by 0 bases and J by 7 bases, leaving 11 bases between them. Germline-derived CDR1 and CDR2 are SGDLS and YYNGEE. This CDR3 has 15 residues. For the CDR3, the DNA is TGTGCCAGCAGCGTAGCCCAGGGCGCGAATTCACCCCTCCACTTT. It translates to CASSVAQGANSPLHF.

This chain connects TRBV21-1 to TRBJ2-1; the D call of TRBD1 is as the table states it, not checked on the DNA. TRBV21-1 is a documented pseudogene. The CDR3 contains 14 residues. The CDR3 sequence is CASSRGQAHNEQFF. CDR3 bases: TGTGCCAGCAGCAGAGGACAGGCCCACAATGAGCAGTTCTTC.

This chain connects TRBV9 to TRBJ2-3, with TRBD2 matching 12 bases. The CDR3 is 19 amino acids. V shed 2 bases and J 4 bases; nucleotides not matched to a gene: 14. Germline V gives CDR1 SGDLS, CDR2 YYNGEE. DNA for the CDR3: TGTGCCAGCAGCGTCACCCCAGGGGGCGGACTAGCGGGACCAGATACGCAGTATTTT. This translates into CASSVTPGGGLAGPDTQYF.

This clone was observed a single time. This rearrangement joins TRBV25-1 to TRBJ1-5, with D possibly TRBD1 on 5 matching bases. In germline, CDR1 is MGHDK, CDR2 SYGVNS. The CDR3 loop spans 15 amino acids. V dropped 8 bases and J dropped 4 bases, with 18 bases sitting between them. The CDR3 coding sequence is TGTGCCAGCGCGGGTGGGGGATGGGAAAATCAGCCCCAGCATTTT. Translated, it gives CASAGGGWENQPQHF.

The J gene is TRBJ2-1, the V gene TRBV10-3; 13 bases are a match to TRBD2. The CDR3 length is 18 residues. Germline V gene sequence: CDR1 ENHRY, CDR2 SYGVKD. The V segment lost 6 bases and the J segment 0 bases; nucleotides outside the gene matches: 8. The CDR3: CAISPGLAGPSSYNEQFF. The CDR3 DNA is TGTGCCATCAGCCCGGGACTAGCGGGACCCAGCTCCTACAATGAGCAGTTCTTC.